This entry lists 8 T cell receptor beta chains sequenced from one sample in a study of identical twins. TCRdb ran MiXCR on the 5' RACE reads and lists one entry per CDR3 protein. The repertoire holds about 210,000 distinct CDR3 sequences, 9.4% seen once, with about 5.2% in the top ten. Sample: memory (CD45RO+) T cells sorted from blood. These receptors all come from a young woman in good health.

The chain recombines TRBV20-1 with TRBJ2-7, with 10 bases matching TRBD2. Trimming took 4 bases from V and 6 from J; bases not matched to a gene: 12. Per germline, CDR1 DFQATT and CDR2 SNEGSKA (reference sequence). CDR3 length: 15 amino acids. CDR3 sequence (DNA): TGCAGTGCTATTTCCAGGACTAGCGGTCTCGGCGAGCAGTACTTC. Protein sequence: CSAISRTSGLGEQYF.

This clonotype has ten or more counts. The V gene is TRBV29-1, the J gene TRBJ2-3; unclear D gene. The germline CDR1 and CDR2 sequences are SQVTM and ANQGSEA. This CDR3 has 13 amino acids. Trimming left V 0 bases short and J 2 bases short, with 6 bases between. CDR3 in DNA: TGCAGCGTTGAAGAGCATTCCACAGATACGCAGTATTTT. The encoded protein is CSVEEHSTDTQYF.

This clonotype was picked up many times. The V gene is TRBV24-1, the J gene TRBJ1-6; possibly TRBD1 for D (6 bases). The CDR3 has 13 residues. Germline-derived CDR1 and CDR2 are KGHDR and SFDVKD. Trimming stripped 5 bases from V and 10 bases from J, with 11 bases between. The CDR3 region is CATSAGGGSPLHF. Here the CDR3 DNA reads TGTGCCACCAGTGCGGGGGGCGGCTCACCCCTCCACTTT.

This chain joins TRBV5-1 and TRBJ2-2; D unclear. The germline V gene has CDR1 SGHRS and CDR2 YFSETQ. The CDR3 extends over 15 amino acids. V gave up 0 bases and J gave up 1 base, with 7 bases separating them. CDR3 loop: CASSLGFGNTGELFF. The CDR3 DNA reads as TGCGCCAGCAGCTTGGGGTTCGGGAACACCGGGGAGCTGTTTTTT.

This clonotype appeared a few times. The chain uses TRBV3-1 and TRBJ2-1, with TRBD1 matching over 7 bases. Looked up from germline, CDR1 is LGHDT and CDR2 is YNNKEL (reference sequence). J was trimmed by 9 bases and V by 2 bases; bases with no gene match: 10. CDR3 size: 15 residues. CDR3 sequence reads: CASSQTSGGIIEQFF. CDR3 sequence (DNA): TGTGCCAGCAGCCAAACCTCAGGGGGAATTATTGAGCAGTTCTTC.

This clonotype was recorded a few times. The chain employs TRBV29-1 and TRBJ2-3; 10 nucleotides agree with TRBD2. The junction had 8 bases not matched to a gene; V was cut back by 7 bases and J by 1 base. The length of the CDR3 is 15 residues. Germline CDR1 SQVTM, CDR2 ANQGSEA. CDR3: CSAPAGGPGTDTQYF. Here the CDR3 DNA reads TGCAGCGCTCCAGCGGGGGGGCCAGGCACAGATACGCAGTATTTT.

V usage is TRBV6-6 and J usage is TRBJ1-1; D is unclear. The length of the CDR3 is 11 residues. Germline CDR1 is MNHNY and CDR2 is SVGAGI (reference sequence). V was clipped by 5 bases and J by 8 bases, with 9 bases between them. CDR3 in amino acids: CASSLREEAFF. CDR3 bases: TGTGCCAGCAGTCTCCGGGAGGAAGCTTTCTTT.

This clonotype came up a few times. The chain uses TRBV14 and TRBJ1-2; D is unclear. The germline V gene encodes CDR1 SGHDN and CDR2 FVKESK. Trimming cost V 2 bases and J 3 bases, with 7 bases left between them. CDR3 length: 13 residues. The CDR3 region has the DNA TGTGCCAGCAGCCAAAACGCGTACTATGGCTACACCTTC. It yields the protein CASSQNAYYGYTF.